The entry below gives a single T cell receptor beta chain sequence along with its context. A junction end diverges from the germline sequence, so it may reflect a read error. This entry comes from a study of CD4+ T cells in melanoma. The repertoire was sequenced with immunoSEQ multiplex PCR; TCRdb's copy has only in-frame clones and lacks some. The sample carries approximately 16,000 clones, more than 55% recorded once. Germline-derived CDR1 and CDR2 are MNHEY and SVGAGI. The CDR3 consists of 13 residues. The material sequenced was cells from a culture (not recorded whether cultured in vitro). This TCR was sampled from a human donor with melanoma. The rearrangement joins TRBV6-5 to TRBJ1-2; 8 nucleotides agree with TRBD1. The chain's CDR3 is CASSVDRASGYTF. The CDR3 nucleotides read TGCGCCAGCAGCGTGGACAGGGCTAGTGGCTACACCTTC.